This TCR beta chain was recorded in a study of glioma-infiltrating T cells after dendritic cell vaccination. Study details: Between the early 2000s and the early 2010s, patients got autologous tumor lysate-pulsed dendritic cell vaccines. Monocyte-derived dendritic cells, cultured 7 to 8 days with IL-4 and GM-CSF, were pulsed with autologous tumor lysate.

V lost 3 bases, J lost 5 bases, and 8 bases lay in between. The CDR3 has 13 amino acids. CDR1 and CDR2 (germline): MRHNA, SNTAGT. This clone has a count of ten or more. Measured with immunoSEQ multiplex PCR; TCRdb has only the in-frame clones, and not every one. The sample lists roughly 85,000 clones, around 84% seen once, with about 9.3% in the top ten. Time point described: after dendritic cell vaccination, including at tumor progression/relapse. The TCR was taken from a human donor with glioblastoma. The chain recombines TRBV6-4 with TRBJ2-1, with a possible D match to TRBD1 (5 bases). The sequencing here drew on blood, taken after dendritic cell vaccination. CDR3: CASSEDTHNEQFF. In DNA, the CDR3 is TGTGCCAGCAGTGAGGACACTCACAATGAGCAGTTCTTC.